Below are 19 T cell receptor beta chains sequenced from a single sample in a study of cytomegalovirus exposure and HLA in healthy donors. The PCR contained 60 Vbeta and 13 Jbeta primers. TCRdb keeps only in-frame clones here, not all; method: immunoSEQ multiplex PCR. Here the sample table reports around 50,000 clones. The sequenced sample consisted of PBMCs. These receptors came from a female donor in good health and CMV-seronegative.

The CDR3: CASSFSTGGDHEQYF. In DNA form, the CDR3 reads TGCGCCAGCAGCTTCTCGACAGGGGGCGATCACGAGCAGTACTTC. The rearrangement uses TRBV5-1 and TRBJ2-7; TRBD1 matches 10 bases. V gave up 2 bases and J gave up 5 bases; unmatched junction bases: 7. Germline V gene lookup returns CDR1 SGHRS and CDR2 YFSETQ. CDR3 length: 15 amino acids.

The rearrangement links TRBV5-4 to TRBJ1-1; 7 bases match TRBD1. CDR1 and CDR2 from the germline V gene are SGHNT and YYREEE (reference sequence). There are 13 residues in the CDR3. J was trimmed by 6 bases and V by 5 bases; bases with no gene match: 7. The DNA for the CDR3 is TGTGCCAGCAGTTATCCGCAGGGGGCTGAAGCTTTCTTT. It codes for CASSYPQGAEAFF.

The chain couples TRBV6-1 to TRBJ1-1; D uncertain. This CDR3 contains 14 residues. Germline CDR1 is MNHNS and CDR2 is SASEGT. The ends were cut back, 1 base at V and 1 base at J, with 7 bases in the middle. The CDR3 DNA follows: TGTGCCAGCAGTGAAGTGGGCAGGAACACTGAAGCTTTCTTT. Protein: CASSEVGRNTEAFF.

This chain links TRBV5-1 with TRBJ2-1; tentative D call: TRBD1 (5 bases). Germline V gene data show CDR1 as SGHRS and CDR2 as YFSETQ. The CDR3 is 13 residues long. V was cut by 3 bases and J by 4 bases, with 8 bases left in between. CDR3 nucleotides: TGCGCCAGCAGCTCTGGACAATACAATGAGCAGTTCTTC. Translation gives CASSSGQYNEQFF.

The rearrangement joins TRBV5-4 to TRBJ2-2; no clear D gene. The CDR3 length is 16 residues. V was trimmed by 7 bases and J by 0 bases, leaving 16 bases between them. Germline V gene data show CDR1 as SGHNT and CDR2 as YYREEE (reference sequence). DNA of the CDR3: TGTGCCAGCGGCCCCCCCGGCGGCTCGAACACCGGGGAGCTGTTTTTT. It encodes CASGPPGGSNTGELFF.

This chain links TRBV18 with TRBJ1-3; 7 bases align to TRBD1. Germline V gene sequence: CDR1 KGHSH, CDR2 LQKENI. With 3 bases clipped from V and 0 bases from J, the junction kept 8 bases outside the gene matches. This CDR3 contains 17 residues. CDR3 nucleotide sequence: TGTGCCAGCTCACCTTTGGGACAGACCTCCTCTGGAAACACCATATATTTT. As protein: CASSPLGQTSSGNTIYF.

The chain uses TRBV4-3 and TRBJ2-7, with D possibly matching TRBD2 (5 bases). CDR3 length: 14 amino acids. Germline assignment: CDR1 LGHNA and CDR2 YSLEER. V shed 0 bases and J shed 7 bases, with 13 bases lying between them. The CDR3 sequence: CASSQDKRTVEQYF. The DNA for the CDR3 is TGCGCCAGCAGCCAAGACAAGCGGACCGTTGAGCAGTACTTC.

The chain has TRBV11-3 and TRBJ2-7, with TRBD1 matching over 7 bases. Germline CDR1 SGHNT, CDR2 YENEEA. This CDR3 has 15 amino acids. Trimming at V came to 4 bases and at J to 2 bases, leaving 8 bases not matched to a gene. CDR3 nucleotides: TGTGCCAGCAGCTCCCTGGACAGGCCGGCCTACGAGCAGTACTTC. Residues: CASSSLDRPAYEQYF.

V usage is TRBV30 and J usage is TRBJ1-5; TRBD1 agrees at 7 bases. The germline V gene has CDR1 GTSNPN and CDR2 SVGIG (reference sequence). V gave up 0 bases and J gave up 7 bases; unmatched junction bases: 6. CDR3 length: 14 residues. CDR3 nucleotide sequence: TGTGCCTGGAGTGTTAATAGGGGGCAACAGCCCCAGCATTTT. This codes for CAWSVNRGQQPQHF.

The chain links TRBV5-6 to TRBJ2-7; 12 bases fit TRBD2. CDR3 length: 19 amino acids. Germline V lookup: CDR1 SGHDT, CDR2 YYEEEE. J lost 1 base, V lost 0 bases, and 11 bases had no gene match. CDR3: CASSLDWGTSGRISYEQYF. Written as DNA, the CDR3 is TGTGCCAGCAGCTTGGATTGGGGAACTAGCGGGAGGATTTCCTACGAGCAGTACTTC. The full variable domain, completed using reference TRBV5-6 and TRBJ2-7, is DAGVTQSPTHLIKTRGQQVTLRCSPKSGHDTVSWYQQALGQGPQFIFQYYEEEERQRGNFPDRFSGHQFPNYSSELNVNALLLGDSALYLCASSLDWGTSGRISYEQYFGPGTRLTVT.

This chain connects TRBV28 to TRBJ1-5; TRBD1 matches at 8 bases. Germline-derived CDR1 and CDR2 are MDHEN and SYDVKM. With V trimmed by 3 bases and J by 2 bases, 6 bases remained unmatched. The CDR3 is 16 amino acids. CDR3 region: CASSFQGAGGNQPQHF. In nucleotides, the CDR3 is TGTGCCAGCAGTTTCCAGGGGGCGGGTGGCAATCAGCCCCAGCATTTT.

The rearrangement joins TRBV7-9 to TRBJ2-7; D is perhaps TRBD2 (5 bases). CDR1 and CDR2 (germline): SEHNR, FQNEAQ (reference sequence). The CDR3 runs 15 residues. Between the trimmed V and J ends, which lost 4 bases and 7 bases, there was a span of 20 bases. Written as DNA, the CDR3 is TGTGCCAGCAGCTCAAGAGCCAGCGGCGCCAGGGAGCAGTACTTC. Its protein is CASSSRASGAREQYF.

The chain employs TRBV9 and TRBJ2-6, with 8 positions matching TRBD1. There are 16 residues in the CDR3. The germline gives CDR1 SGDLS, CDR2 YYNGEE. V lost 3 bases to trimming and J lost 0 bases; unmatched junction nucleotides: 2. The chain's CDR3 is CASSATGGSGANVLTF. The CDR3 DNA reads as TGTGCCAGCAGCGCAACAGGGGGCTCTGGGGCCAACGTCCTGACTTTC.

The CDR3 loop reads CASSSSEDRAYEQYF. Written as DNA, the CDR3 is TGTGCCAGCAGTTCGAGTGAGGACAGGGCTTACGAGCAGTACTTC. This chain uses TRBV6-5 with TRBJ2-5, with 8 nucleotides matching TRBD1. The J call could be wrong; TRBJ2-7 is a better fit for the DNA end. Germline V gene data show CDR1 as MNHEY and CDR2 as SVGAGI. The CDR3 consists of 15 residues.

The gene calls are TRBV7-9 and TRBJ2-7; 13 nucleotides align to TRBD2. From germline, CDR1 is SEHNR and CDR2 FQNEAQ (reference sequence). The CDR3 length is 16 residues. V dropped 4 bases and J dropped 3; count of bases not matched to a gene: 6. CDR3 nucleotides: TGTGCCAGCAGCTCCCACCGGACTAGCGGGAGCTACGAGCAGTACTTC. Translating gives CASSSHRTSGSYEQYF.

This sequence joins TRBV30 and TRBJ2-1; 9 bases map to TRBD1. V was clipped by 6 bases and J by 5 bases; unmatched bases: 8. CDR3 length: 14 amino acids. In germline, CDR1 is GTSNPN, CDR2 SVGIG (reference sequence). CDR3 DNA sequence: TGTGCCTGCGGGCCCGGGACAGGGAACAATGAGCAGTTCTTC. Protein sequence: CACGPGTGNNEQFF. The full variable domain, in which reference TRBV30 and TRBJ2-1 provide the parts outside the CDR3, is SQTIHQWPATLVQPVGSPLSLECTVEGTSNPNLYWYRQAAGRGLQLLFYSVGIGQISSEVPQNLSASRPQDRQFILSSKKLLLSDSGFYLCACGPGTGNNEQFFGPGTRLTVL.

The chain joins TRBV5-4 to TRBJ1-1, with TRBD1 matching 7 bases. Trimming at V came to 4 bases and at J to 0 bases, leaving 3 bases not matched to a gene. The germline V gene encodes CDR1 SGHNT and CDR2 YYREEE (reference sequence). CDR3 size: 14 residues. CDR3 loop: CASSMDRLNTEAFF. CDR3 coding DNA: TGTGCCAGCAGCATGGACAGGTTGAACACTGAAGCTTTCTTT.

The genes are TRBV4-3 and TRBJ2-1, with TRBD2 matching over 9 bases. The CDR3 totals 17 residues. The trim removed 0 bases at V and 12 bases at J, leaving 15 bases unmatched. Germline V gene sequence: CDR1 LGHNA, CDR2 YSLEER. The CDR3, as DNA: TGCGCCAGCAGCCAAGATATCGGTAGCGGGAGCTCAAGTGGGCAGTTCTTC. Residues: CASSQDIGSGSSSGQFF.

This rearrangement joins TRBV25-1 to TRBJ1-5, with D hard to call. The V and J ends lost 2 bases and 3 bases respectively, with 8 bases between them. This CDR3 has 14 residues. Germline CDR1 and CDR2: MGHDK and SYGVNS. CDR3 protein: CASSEREFNQPQHF. The CDR3 nucleotides read TGTGCCAGCAGTGAACGAGAGTTCAATCAGCCCCAGCATTTT.